This entry concerns a single T cell receptor (beta chain). This record belongs to a study of radiotherapy plus CTLA-4 blockade in lung cancer. V was trimmed by 7 bases and J by 5 bases, leaving 19 bases between them. From germline, CDR1 is SGHTS and CDR2 YDEGEE. CDR3 length equals 15 residues. Generated by immunoSEQ multiplex PCR, the TCRdb table keeps only in-frame clones and is missing some. The sample records 80,000 to 95,000 clones, around 83% being singletons. This specimen consisted of peripheral blood, obtained from a patient treated with radiotherapy plus ipilimumab. The V call is TRBV5-8, the J call TRBJ2-1, with D possibly TRBD2 on 7 matching bases. This sequence was found in a human donor with non-small cell lung cancer who had stable disease on radiotherapy plus ipilimumab. The CDR3 is CASGSEGGGNNEQFF. The CDR3 coding sequence is TGTGCCAGCGGATCCGAGGGCGGGGGCAACAATGAGCAGTTCTTC.